This record concerns one T cell receptor (beta chain) sequence. The method was immunoSEQ multiplex PCR; TCRdb's version includes in-frame clones alone and lacks a portion of them. The sample carries over 200,000 clones, around four fifths recorded once. Clinical history reported by participants formed the basis on which cohorts were assigned. Per the germline V gene, CDR1 is SNHLY and CDR2 is FYNNEI. The V segment lost 4 bases and the J segment 6 bases; nucleotides outside the gene matches: 6. The CDR3 is 14 residues long. This sample stems from a study of blood T cell repertoires in COVID-19. Study-level information: Sample material is recorded as cDNA or gDNA derived from T cells, B-cell-depleted T cells, or PBMCs.

This sequence originates from a middle-aged man who had recovered from COVID-19. The V gene is TRBV2, the J gene TRBJ1-1; 9 bases agree with TRBD1. Sample: PBMCs or T cells enriched from blood (not recorded which). The CDR3, as DNA: TGTGCCAGCAGTGTACAGGGGGCGTTGGCTGAAGCTTTCTTT. The encoded protein is CASSVQGALAEAFF.